What follows are 15 T cell receptor beta chains derived from one specimen sequenced in a study of blood T cell repertoires in COVID-19. Clones were sequenced by immunoSEQ multiplex PCR, and TCRdb holds only the in-frame ones, with some missing. The sample holds approximately 210,000 clones, 80% seen once. Sequenced: PBMCs or T cells enriched from blood (not recorded which). Receptors originate from a man aged 25-45 years with acute COVID-19.

This chain connects TRBV4-1 to TRBJ1-2; TRBD1 matches at 8 bases. Trimming cost V 1 base and J 8 bases; bases outside gene matches: 15. There are 17 residues in the CDR3. The germline gives CDR1 MGHRA, CDR2 YSYEKL. CDR3 loop: CASSQGGQGLGSRGYTF. The CDR3 DNA is TGCGCCAGCAGCCAAGGCGGACAGGGATTAGGGTCAAGAGGCTACACCTTC.

The genes are TRBV7-9 and TRBJ2-5; D is possibly TRBD1 (5 bases). Germline V gives CDR1 SEHNR, CDR2 FQNEAQ (reference sequence). The CDR3 is 15 residues long. The V gene lost 6 bases and the J gene lost 1 base, with 15 bases spanning the gap. In nucleotides, the CDR3 is TGTGCCAGCAGTTTTACAGGCAACTCCCAAGAGACCCAGTACTTC. It specifies CASSFTGNSQETQYF.

The rearrangement links TRBV10-3 to TRBJ2-1, with TRBD1 as a possible D gene (6 bases). CDR1 ENHRY and CDR2 SYGVKD come from the germline V gene. Trimming left V 4 bases short and J 4 bases short, with 8 bases between. The CDR3 contains 13 residues. CDR3 sequence (DNA): TGTGCCATCAGTGGACAGGATTACAATGAGCAGTTCTTC. Protein sequence: CAISGQDYNEQFF.

V is TRBV24-1 and J is TRBJ1-5; D possibly corresponds to TRBD1 (6 bases). Between the trimmed V and J ends, which lost 4 bases and 9 bases, there was a span of 9 bases. Germline CDR1 is KGHDR and CDR2 is SFDVKD. CDR3 length equals 12 residues. The CDR3 DNA reads TGTGCCACCAGTGAGGCGACAGGGCCCCAGCATTTT. This sequence encodes CATSEATGPQHF.

V usage is TRBV9 and J usage is TRBJ2-5, with D possibly matching TRBD1 (6 bases). Germline CDR1 SGDLS, CDR2 YYNGEE. The germline V and J ends were trimmed by 0 bases and 2 bases, with 11 bases remaining between them. The CDR3 loop spans 15 amino acids. This chain's CDR3 is CASSVAMTGQETQYF. The CDR3 nucleotides read TGTGCCAGCAGCGTAGCCATGACAGGACAAGAGACCCAGTACTTC.

Points on this clone: Mismatch with germline at one junction end may stem from a read error. This chain links TRBV6-5 with TRBJ2-7, with 7 positions matching TRBD2. The CDR3 extends over 12 amino acids. CDR1 MNHEY and CDR2 SVGAGI come from the germline V gene. The CDR3 nucleotides are TGTGCCAGCAGTTTTACGGGGGGACCCCTAGACTTC. This codes for CASSFTGGPLDF.

V is TRBV9 and J is TRBJ2-1; D not certain. The germline V gene has CDR1 SGDLS and CDR2 YYNGEE. V was pared by 0 bases and J by 9 bases, with 10 bases between. The CDR3 has 13 residues. CDR3 DNA sequence: TGTGCCAGCAGCGTAGCATTTTATAGTGAGCAGTTCTTC. Translated: CASSVAFYSEQFF.

In its sample, this clone was seen a few times. The chain employs TRBV12-3 or TRBV12-4 and TRBJ1-5, with unresolved D. The CDR3 is 13 amino acids. V lost 1 base and J 9 bases, leaving 10 bases between the germline ends. CDR3 sequence reads: CASSLGSAGPQHF. The CDR3 nucleotides are TGTGCCAGCAGTTTAGGATCTGCAGGGCCCCAGCATTTT.

The rearrangement uses TRBV6-5 and TRBJ2-7; unclear D gene. The CDR3 totals 13 residues. V lost 6 bases, J lost 7 bases, and 16 bases lay in between. Germline CDR1 is MNHEY and CDR2 is SVGAGI. The chain's CDR3 is CASSLLGAIEQYF. CDR3 nucleotide sequence: TGTGCCAGCAGCCTTTTAGGAGCAATTGAGCAGTACTTC.

This clone appeared once. The rearrangement links TRBV6-5 to TRBJ2-7, with 8 bases fitting TRBD1. This CDR3 has 13 amino acids. Germline CDR1 and CDR2: MNHEY and SVGAGI. The trim removed 6 bases at V and 5 bases at J, leaving 6 bases unmatched. CDR3 residues: CASRGTGSNEQYF. The CDR3 DNA sequence: TGTGCCAGCAGAGGGACAGGAAGCAACGAGCAGTACTTC.

The chain links TRBV11-2 to TRBJ1-6; unclear D gene. Germline assignment: CDR1 SGHAT and CDR2 FQNNGV. The CDR3 has 17 amino acids. V gave up 1 base and J gave up 1 base, with 11 bases separating them. CDR3 protein: CASSLGLGKSYNSPLHF. The CDR3 coding sequence is TGTGCCAGCAGCTTAGGACTAGGGAAATCCTATAATTCACCCCTCCACTTT. Using reference TRBV11-2 and TRBJ1-6 for the parts outside the CDR3, the full variable domain is EAGVAQSPRYKIIEKRQSVAFWCNPISGHATLYWYQQILGQGPKLLIQFQNNGVVDDSQLPKDRFSAERLKGVDSTLKIQPAKLEDSAVYLCASSLGLGKSYNSPLHFGNGTRLTVT.

In regard to this clone: Other DNA sequences in this specimen translate into the identical CDR3. The chain employs TRBV2 and TRBJ1-1; 8 bases line up with TRBD1. Germline assignment: CDR1 SNHLY and CDR2 FYNNEI. The CDR3 is 15 residues long. With V trimmed by 5 bases and J by 4 bases, 9 bases remained unmatched. For the CDR3, the DNA is TGTGCCAGCAGTCGCACTACAGGGGGAGGCACTGAAGCTTTCTTT. Amino acid sequence: CASSRTTGGGTEAFF. Looking up the rest from reference TRBV2 and TRBJ1-1 gives the full variable domain: EPEVTQTPSHQVTQMGQEVILRCVPISNHLYFYWYRQILGQKVEFLVSFYNNEISEKSEIFDDQFSVERPDGSNFTLKIRSTKLEDSAMYFCASSRTTGGGTEAFFGQGTRLTVV.

The chain combines TRBV6-5 with TRBJ2-2; the match to TRBD2 covers 11 bases. CDR1 is MNHEY and CDR2 is SVGAGI in the germline V gene. V lost 5 bases, J lost 5 bases, and 4 bases stayed unmatched. This CDR3 spans 15 amino acids. The CDR3: CASSRRTSGTGELFF. The CDR3 DNA sequence: TGTGCCAGCAGTCGACGGACTAGCGGGACCGGGGAGCTGTTTTTT.

This clone has only one observation. This chain joins TRBV5-1 and TRBJ2-1; weak D call: TRBD2 (5 bases). CDR1 and CDR2 from the germline V gene are SGHRS and YFSETQ. Trimming shortened V by 2 bases and J by 8 bases, and 14 bases separated the two germline ends. The CDR3 consists of 14 residues. The CDR3 nucleotides read TGCGCCAGCAGCTTTGAAAAACTCGGGGATGAGCAGTTCTTC. It encodes CASSFEKLGDEQFF.

CDR3 in DNA: TGCAGCGTTGAGAGCAGGGAAAACACCATATATTTT. It codes for CSVESRENTIYF. The J gene is TRBJ1-3, the V gene TRBV29-1; weak D call: TRBD1 (5 bases). V lost 3 bases to trimming and J lost 6 bases, with 9 bases between them. CDR3 size: 12 residues. CDR1 and CDR2 (germline): SQVTM, ANQGSEA.